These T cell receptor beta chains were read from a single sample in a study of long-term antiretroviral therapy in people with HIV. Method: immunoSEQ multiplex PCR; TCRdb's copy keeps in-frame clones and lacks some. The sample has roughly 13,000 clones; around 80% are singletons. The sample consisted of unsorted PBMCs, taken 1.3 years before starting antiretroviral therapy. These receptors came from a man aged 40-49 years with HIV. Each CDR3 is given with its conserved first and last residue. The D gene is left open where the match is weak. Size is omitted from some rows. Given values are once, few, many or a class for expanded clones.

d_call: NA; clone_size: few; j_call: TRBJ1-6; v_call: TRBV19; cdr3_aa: CASSIGESNSPLHF; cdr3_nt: TGTGCCAGTAGTATAGGGGAATCGAATTCACCCCTCCACTTT
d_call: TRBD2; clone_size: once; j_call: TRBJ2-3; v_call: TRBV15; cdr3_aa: CATRRGGPTDTQYF; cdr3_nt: TGTGCCACAAGGCGGGGGGGGCCGACAGATACGCAGTATTTT
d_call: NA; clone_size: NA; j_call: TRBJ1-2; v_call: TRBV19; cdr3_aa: CATSDRPYYGYTF; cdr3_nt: TGTGCCACGTCCGACAGGCCCTACTATGGCTACACCTTC
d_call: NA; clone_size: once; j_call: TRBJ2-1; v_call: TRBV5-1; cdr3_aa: CASTETNEQFF; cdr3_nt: TGCGCCAGCACCGAGACCAATGAGCAGTTCTTC
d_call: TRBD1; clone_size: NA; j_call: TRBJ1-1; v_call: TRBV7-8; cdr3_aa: CASSQGRGRGTEAFF; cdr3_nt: TGTGCCAGCAGCCAAGGGAGGGGGCGAGGCACTGAAGCTTTCTTT
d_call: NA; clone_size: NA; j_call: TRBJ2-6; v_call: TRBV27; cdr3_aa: CASSLEGFGANVLTF; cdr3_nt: TGTGCCAGCAGTTTAGAAGGGTTTGGGGCCAACGTCCTGACTTTC
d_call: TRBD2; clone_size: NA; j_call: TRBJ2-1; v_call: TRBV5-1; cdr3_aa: CASSKAGGHNEQFF; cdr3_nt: TGCGCCAGCAGTAAAGCGGGGGGGCACAATGAGCAGTTCTTC
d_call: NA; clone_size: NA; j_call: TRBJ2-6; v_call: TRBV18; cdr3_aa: CASSETTGANVLTF; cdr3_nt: TGTGCCAGCTCAGAGACCACTGGGGCCAACGTCCTGACTTTC
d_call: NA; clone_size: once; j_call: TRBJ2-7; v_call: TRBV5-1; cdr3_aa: CASSLAWGTSYEQYF; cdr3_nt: TGCGCCAGCAGCTTGGCCTGGGGCACCTCCTACGAGCAGTACTTC
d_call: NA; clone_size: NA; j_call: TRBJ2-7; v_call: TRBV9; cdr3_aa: CASSVAGGGLYEQYF; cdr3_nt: TGTGCCAGCAGCGTAGCTGGGGGGGGGCTGTACGAGCAGTACTTC
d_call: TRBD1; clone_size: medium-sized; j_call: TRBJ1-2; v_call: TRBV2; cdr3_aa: CASSGDSHYTF; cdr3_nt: TGTGCCAGCAGTGGGGACAGCCACTACACCTTC
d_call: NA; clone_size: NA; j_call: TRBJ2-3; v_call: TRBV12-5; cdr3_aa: CASGPRQTTTSTDTQYF; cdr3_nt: TGTGCTAGTGGTCCGAGACAGACGACAACTAGCACAGATACGCAGTATTTT
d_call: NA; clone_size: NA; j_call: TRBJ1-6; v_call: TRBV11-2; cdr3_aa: CASSLAQGNSPLHF; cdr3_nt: TGTGCCAGCAGCTTAGCACAGGGCAATTCACCCCTCCACTTT
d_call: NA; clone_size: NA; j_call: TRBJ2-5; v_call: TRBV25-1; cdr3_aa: CASSEWAEETQYF; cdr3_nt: TGTGCCAGCAGTGAATGGGCAGAAGAGACCCAGTACTTC
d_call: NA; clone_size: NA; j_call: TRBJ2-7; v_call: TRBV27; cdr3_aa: CASSLSQGTISYEQYF; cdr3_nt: TGTGCCAGCAGTTTATCCCAGGGGACTATTTCCTACGAGCAGTACTTC
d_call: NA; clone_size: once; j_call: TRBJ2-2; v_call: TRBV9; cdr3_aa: CASSDTSNTGELFF; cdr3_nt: TGTGCCAGCAGCGATACTTCGAACACCGGGGAGCTGTTTTTT
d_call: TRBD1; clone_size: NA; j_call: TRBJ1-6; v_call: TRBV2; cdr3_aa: CASSEEGGGNNSPLHF; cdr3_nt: TGTGCCAGCAGTGAAGAAGGGGGCGGAAATAATTCACCCCTCCACTTT
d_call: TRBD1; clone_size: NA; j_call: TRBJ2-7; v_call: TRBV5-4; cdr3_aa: CASSNAGTGQYEQYF; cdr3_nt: TGTGCCAGCAGCAACGCCGGGACAGGGCAATACGAGCAGTACTTC
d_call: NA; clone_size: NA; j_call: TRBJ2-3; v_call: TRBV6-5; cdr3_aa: CASRRAGTDTQYF; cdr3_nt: TGTGCCAGCAGGAGAGCGGGCACAGATACGCAGTATTTT
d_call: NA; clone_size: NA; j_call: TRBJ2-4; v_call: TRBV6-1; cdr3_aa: CASHTGATKNIQYF; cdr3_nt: TGTGCCAGCCATACGGGGGCAACCAAAAACATTCAGTACTTC
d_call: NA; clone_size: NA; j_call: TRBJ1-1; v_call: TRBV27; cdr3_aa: CASSLRRQLNTEAFF; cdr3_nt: TGTGCCAGCAGTTTAAGGAGACAGTTGAACACTGAAGCTTTCTTT
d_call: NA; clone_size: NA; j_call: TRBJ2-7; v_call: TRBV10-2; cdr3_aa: CASGGTWYEQYF; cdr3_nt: TGCGCCAGTGGCGGGACCTGGTACGAGCAGTACTTC
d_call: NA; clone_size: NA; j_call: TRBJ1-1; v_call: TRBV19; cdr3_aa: CATVRNTEAFF; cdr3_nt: TGTGCCACGGTACGGAACACTGAAGCTTTCTTT
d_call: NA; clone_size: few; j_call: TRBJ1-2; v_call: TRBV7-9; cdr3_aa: CASSFVDRGYTF; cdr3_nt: TGTGCCAGCAGCTTCGTGGATCGTGGCTACACCTTC
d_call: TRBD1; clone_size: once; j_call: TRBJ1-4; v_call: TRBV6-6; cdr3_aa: CASSYLGQGNNEKLFF; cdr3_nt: TGTGCCAGCAGTTACCTTGGACAGGGCAATAATGAAAAACTGTTTTTT
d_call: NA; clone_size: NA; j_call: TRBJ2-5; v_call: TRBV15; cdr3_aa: CATSRGQDLQETQYF; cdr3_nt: TGTGCCACCAGCAGAGGCCAGGATCTTCAAGAGACCCAGTACTTC
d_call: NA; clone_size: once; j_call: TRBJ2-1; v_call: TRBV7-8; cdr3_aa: CASSLGRDNGEQFF; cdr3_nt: TGTGCCAGCAGCTTAGGCAGGGATAACGGTGAGCAGTTCTTC
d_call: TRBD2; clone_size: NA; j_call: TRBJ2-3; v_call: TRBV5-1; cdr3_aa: CASSLELAGAFSTDTQYF; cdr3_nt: TGCGCCAGCAGCTTGGAACTAGCGGGGGCCTTTAGCACAGATACGCAGTATTTT
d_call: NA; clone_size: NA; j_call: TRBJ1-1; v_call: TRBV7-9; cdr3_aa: CASSLGVEAFF; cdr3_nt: TGTGCCAGCAGCTTAGGGGTTGAAGCTTTCTTT
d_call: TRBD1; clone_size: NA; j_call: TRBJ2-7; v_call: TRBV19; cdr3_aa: CASSIRQGVYEQYF; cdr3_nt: TGTGCCAGTAGTATCCGACAGGGGGTCTACGAGCAGTACTTC
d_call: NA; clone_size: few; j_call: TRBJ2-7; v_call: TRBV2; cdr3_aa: CASSRDRNYEQYF; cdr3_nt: TGTGCCAGCAGCCGGGACCGAAACTACGAGCAGTACTTC
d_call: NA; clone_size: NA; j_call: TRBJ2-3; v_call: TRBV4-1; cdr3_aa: CASSQGISTDTQYF; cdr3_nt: TGCGCCAGCAGCCAAGGGATTTCCACAGATACGCAGTATTTT
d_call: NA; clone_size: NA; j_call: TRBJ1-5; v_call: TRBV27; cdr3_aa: CASLPTEYSNQPQHF; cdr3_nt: TGTGCCAGCCTGCCGACAGAATATAGCAATCAGCCCCAGCATTTT
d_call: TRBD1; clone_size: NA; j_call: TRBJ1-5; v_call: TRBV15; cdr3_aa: CATSRDQGGEGNQPQHF; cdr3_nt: TGTGCCACCAGCAGAGATCAGGGGGGTGAGGGCAATCAGCCCCAGCATTTT
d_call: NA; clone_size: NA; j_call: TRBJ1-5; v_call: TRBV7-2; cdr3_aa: CASSLGGPYSNQPQHF; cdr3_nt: TGTGCCAGCAGCTTAGGAGGACCGTATAGCAATCAGCCCCAGCATTTT
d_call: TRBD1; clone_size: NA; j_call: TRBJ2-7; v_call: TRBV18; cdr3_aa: CASSPGQGAYEQYF; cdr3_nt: TGTGCCAGCTCACCCGGACAGGGGGCCTACGAGCAGTACTTC
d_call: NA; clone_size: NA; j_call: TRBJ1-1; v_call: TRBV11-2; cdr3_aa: CASSLEGRASEAFF; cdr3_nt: TGTGCCAGCAGCTTAGAGGGAAGGGCGTCTGAAGCTTTCTTT
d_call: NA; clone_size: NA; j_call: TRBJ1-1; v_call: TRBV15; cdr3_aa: CATSRVWETEAFF; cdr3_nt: TGTGCCACCAGCAGAGTGTGGGAAACTGAAGCTTTCTTT
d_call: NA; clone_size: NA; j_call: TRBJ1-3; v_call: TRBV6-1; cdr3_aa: CASSEDKRSGNTIYF; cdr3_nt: TGTGCCAGCAGTGAAGACAAGCGCTCTGGAAACACCATATATTTT
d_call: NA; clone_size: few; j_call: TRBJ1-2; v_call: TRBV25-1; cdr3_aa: CASSVAGYTF; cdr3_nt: TGTGCCAGCAGTGTGGCCGGCTACACCTTC
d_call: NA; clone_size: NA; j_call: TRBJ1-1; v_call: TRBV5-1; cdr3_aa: CASSLIGAGDSRRNTEAFF; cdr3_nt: TGCGCCAGCAGCCTTATTGGGGCCGGAGACTCTCGAAGGAACACTGAAGCTTTCTTT
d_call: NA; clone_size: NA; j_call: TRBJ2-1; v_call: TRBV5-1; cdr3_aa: CASSLGGGVTYNEQFF; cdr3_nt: TGCGCCAGCAGCCTCGGTGGCGGGGTAACCTACAATGAGCAGTTCTTC
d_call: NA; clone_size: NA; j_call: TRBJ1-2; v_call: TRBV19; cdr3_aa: CASSMVGRDLYGYTF; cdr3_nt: TGTGCCAGTAGTATGGTTGGCAGGGACCTCTATGGCTACACCTTC
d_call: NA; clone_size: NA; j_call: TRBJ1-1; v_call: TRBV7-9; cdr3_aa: CASSLGQVNTEAFF; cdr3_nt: TGTGCCAGCAGCTTAGGACAGGTTAACACTGAAGCTTTCTTT
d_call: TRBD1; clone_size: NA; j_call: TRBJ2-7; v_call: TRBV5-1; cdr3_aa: CASSREGTGGAEQYF; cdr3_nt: TGCGCCAGCAGTCGGGAGGGGACAGGGGGTGCGGAGCAGTACTTC
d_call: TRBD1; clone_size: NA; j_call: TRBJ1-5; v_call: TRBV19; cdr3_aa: CASSISRDRAGSNQPQHF; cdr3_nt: TGTGCCAGTAGTATTAGCCGGGACAGGGCGGGTAGCAATCAGCCCCAGCATTTT
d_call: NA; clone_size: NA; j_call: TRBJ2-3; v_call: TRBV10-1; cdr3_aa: CASSDTGLRTSTDTQYF; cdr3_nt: TGCGCCAGCAGTGACACAGGACTGAGAACTAGCACAGATACGCAGTATTTT
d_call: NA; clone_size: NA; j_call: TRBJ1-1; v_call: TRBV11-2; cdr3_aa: CASSVIRGNTEAFF; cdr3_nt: TGTGCCAGCAGCGTCATCCGGGGGAACACTGAAGCTTTCTTT
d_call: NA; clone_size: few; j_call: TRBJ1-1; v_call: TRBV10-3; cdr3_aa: CAISESSGTENTEAFF; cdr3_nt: TGTGCCATCAGTGAGTCTTCCGGGACGGAGAACACTGAAGCTTTCTTT
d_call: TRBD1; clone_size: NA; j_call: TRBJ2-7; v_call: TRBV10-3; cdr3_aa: CAISTDRESSYEQYF; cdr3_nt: TGTGCCATCAGTACCGACAGGGAGAGCTCCTACGAGCAGTACTTC
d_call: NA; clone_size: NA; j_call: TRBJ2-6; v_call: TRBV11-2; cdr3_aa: CASSSGSSSGANVLTF; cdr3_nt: TGTGCCAGCAGCTCCGGGTCTTCCTCTGGGGCCAACGTCCTGACTTTC